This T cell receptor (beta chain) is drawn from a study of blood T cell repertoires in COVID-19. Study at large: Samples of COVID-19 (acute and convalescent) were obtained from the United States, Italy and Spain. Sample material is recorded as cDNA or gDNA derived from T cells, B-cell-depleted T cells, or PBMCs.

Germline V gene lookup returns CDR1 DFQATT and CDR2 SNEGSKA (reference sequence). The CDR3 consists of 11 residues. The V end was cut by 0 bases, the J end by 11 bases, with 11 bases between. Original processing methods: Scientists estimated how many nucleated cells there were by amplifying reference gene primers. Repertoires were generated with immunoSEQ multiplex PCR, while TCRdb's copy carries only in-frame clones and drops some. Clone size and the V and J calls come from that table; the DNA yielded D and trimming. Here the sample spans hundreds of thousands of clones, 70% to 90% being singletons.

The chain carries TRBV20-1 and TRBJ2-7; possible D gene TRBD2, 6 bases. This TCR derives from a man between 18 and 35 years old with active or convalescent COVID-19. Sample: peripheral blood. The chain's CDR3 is CSAREIEREYF. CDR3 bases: TGCAGTGCTAGAGAGATTGAGCGGGAGTACTTC.